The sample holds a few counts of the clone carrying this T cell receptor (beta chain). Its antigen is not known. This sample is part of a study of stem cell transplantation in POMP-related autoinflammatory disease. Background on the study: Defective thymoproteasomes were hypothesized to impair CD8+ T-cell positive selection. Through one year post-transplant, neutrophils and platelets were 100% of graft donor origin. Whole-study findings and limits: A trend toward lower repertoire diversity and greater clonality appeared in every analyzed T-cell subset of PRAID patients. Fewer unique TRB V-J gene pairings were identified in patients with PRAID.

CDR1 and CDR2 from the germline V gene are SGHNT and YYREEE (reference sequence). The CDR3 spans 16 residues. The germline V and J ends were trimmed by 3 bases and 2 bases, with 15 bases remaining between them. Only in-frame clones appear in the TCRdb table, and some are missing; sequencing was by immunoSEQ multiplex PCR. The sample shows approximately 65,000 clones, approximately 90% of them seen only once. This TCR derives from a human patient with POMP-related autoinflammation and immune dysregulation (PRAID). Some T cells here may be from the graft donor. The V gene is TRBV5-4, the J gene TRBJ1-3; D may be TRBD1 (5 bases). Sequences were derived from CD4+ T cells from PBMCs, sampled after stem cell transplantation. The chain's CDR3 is CASSSRLKGAGNTIYF. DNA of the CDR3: TGTGCCAGCAGCTCACGATTGAAAGGGGCTGGAAACACCATATATTTT.